The 25 T cell receptor beta chains given below trace back to one sample, sequenced in a study of OX40 agonist ivuxolimab in advanced cancers. The receptor library was made with the immunoSEQ multiplex PCR assay. Here the immuneACCESS table is served through TCRdb, limited to in-frame sequences with V and J called. Missing clones are a known gap in these copies; in checked studies unresolved V genes cover under half, and the rest lacks a known reason. The sample profile shows 80,000 or so clones; around 85% of them were found once. The ten largest clones add up to 1.5% to 2% of the sample. The starting material was CD4+ or CD8+ T cells sorted from blood, obtained in a trial of the OX40 agonist ivuxolimab. The receptors stem from an adult with an advanced solid tumor such as melanoma, head and neck, liver or kidney cancer.

The CDR3 DNA is TGTGCCAGCAGTGAAGAGCAGCGGGGGGAGACCCAGTACTTC. Translating it yields CASSEEQRGETQYF. The genes are TRBV2 and TRBJ2-5; 8 bases agree with TRBD2. Per the germline V gene, CDR1 is SNHLY and CDR2 is FYNNEI. The CDR3 loop spans 14 amino acids. The V and J ends lost 1 base and 5 bases, in that order; junction bases with no gene match: 3.

The rearrangement uses TRBV6-5 and TRBJ2-7; D call uncertain. CDR1 and CDR2 (germline): MNHEY, SVGAGI. V was pared by 5 bases and J by 0 bases, with 11 bases between. This CDR3 has 14 residues. The CDR3 sequence: CASSPSGSSYEQYF. The CDR3 region has the DNA TGTGCCAGCAGTCCCTCAGGAAGCTCCTACGAGCAGTACTTC.

This clone was seen a single time. The chain recombines TRBV4-3 with TRBJ1-1, with D perhaps TRBD1 (5 bases). The V and J ends lost 5 bases and 7 bases respectively, with 17 bases between them. Germline CDR1 and CDR2: LGHNA and YSLEER. The CDR3 is 14 residues long. The CDR3 protein is CASSFTGGLGEAFF. The CDR3 DNA reads TGCGCCAGCAGCTTTACGGGGGGATTAGGTGAAGCTTTCTTT.

J is TRBJ2-7 and V is TRBV10-3, with D perhaps given as TRBD1 or TRBD2 (5 bases each). Germline V gene data show CDR1 as ENHRY and CDR2 as SYGVKD. The ends were cut back, 4 bases at V and 3 bases at J, with 10 bases in the middle. This CDR3 contains 13 residues. This chain's CDR3 is CAISGGAVYEQYF. CDR3 in DNA: TGTGCCATCAGTGGAGGGGCGGTCTACGAGCAGTACTTC.

V and J are TRBV27 and TRBJ2-7, with a tentative D call TRBD2 (6 bases). The CDR3 spans 15 residues. V was shortened by 6 bases and J by 4 bases, with 19 bases between the two germline ends. Germline loops: CDR1 MNHEY, CDR2 SMNVEV (reference sequence). For the CDR3, the DNA is TGTGCCAGCAGGTTAGGCCGGGACTCAATTTACGAGCAGTACTTC. This gives the protein CASRLGRDSIYEQYF.

This clone showed up just once. The rearrangement links TRBV6-1 to TRBJ2-3, with D perhaps matching TRBD1 (6 bases). CDR1 is MNHNS, CDR2 SASEGT, per germline. CDR3 size: 14 residues. With 2 bases removed from V and 2 bases from J, the gap between germline ends came to 8 bases. The CDR3 loop is CASSERGNTDTQYF. DNA of the CDR3: TGTGCCAGCAGTGAAAGGGGGAACACAGATACGCAGTATTTT.

This clone was detected a few times. The gene calls are TRBV4-2 and TRBJ1-1; D is uncertain. V gave up 1 base and J gave up 11 bases, with 11 bases separating them. CDR3 length: 12 residues. Per germline, CDR1 LGHNA and CDR2 YNFKEQ. Here the CDR3 reads CASSQGRLDAFF. Here the CDR3 DNA reads TGTGCCAGCAGCCAAGGAAGGCTGGATGCTTTCTTT.

This chain connects TRBV28 to TRBJ2-1; weak D call: TRBD2 (5 bases). This CDR3 has 12 amino acids. Germline CDR1 and CDR2: MDHEN and SYDVKM. Trimming removed 7 bases from V and 7 bases from J, with 11 bases in between. The CDR3 region is CASTSRENEQFF. CDR3 nucleotides: TGTGCCAGCACCTCGAGGGAAAATGAGCAGTTCTTC.

The chain is built from TRBV6-5 and TRBJ1-2; TRBD1 matches 8 bases. The CDR3 is 13 residues long. V was clipped by 7 bases and J by 13 bases; unmatched bases: 14. Germline assignment: CDR1 MNHEY and CDR2 SVGAGI. CDR3 bases: TGTGCCAGCACCCTCAGACAGGGGAGTCTTACCACCTTC. Translation: CASTLRQGSLTTF.

V gene TRBV14 combines with J gene TRBJ2-4; no clear D. Germline-derived CDR1 and CDR2 are SGHDN and FVKESK. The CDR3 is 14 residues long. V was pared by 2 bases and J by 10 bases, with 15 bases between. The CDR3 DNA reads as TGTGCCAGCAGCCAAACATATAGGCCCGATATTCAGTACTTC. This encodes CASSQTYRPDIQYF.

V gene TRBV5-4 combines with J gene TRBJ1-1, with D unresolved. Trimming pared 2 bases from V and 1 base from J, leaving 6 bases between. Germline V CDR1 and CDR2: SGHNT, YYREEE (reference sequence). CDR3 length: 13 residues. This chain's CDR3 is CASSFGQNTEAFF. The CDR3 nucleotides are TGTGCCAGCAGCTTCGGTCAGAACACTGAAGCTTTCTTT.

This clone was seen once. J is TRBJ2-1 and V is TRBV7-6; D unresolved. The CDR3 sequence is 12 residues long. Trimming removed 2 bases from V and 7 bases from J, with 6 bases in between. The germline gives CDR1 SGHVS, CDR2 FNYEAQ. The CDR3 sequence is CASSLLLNEQFF. Written as DNA, the CDR3 is TGTGCCAGCAGCTTATTGCTGAATGAGCAGTTCTTC.

The chain couples TRBV5-6 to TRBJ2-3; 10 bases map to TRBD2. Germline-derived CDR1 and CDR2 are SGHDT and YYEEEE. The CDR3 runs to 17 residues. Trimming removed 4 bases from V and 2 bases from J; junction bases left unmatched: 10. CDR3 residues: CASSPGGSGGYTDTQYF. The CDR3 DNA follows: TGTGCCAGCAGCCCCGGAGGTAGCGGGGGGTACACAGATACGCAGTATTTT.

This chain links TRBV7-8 with TRBJ1-5, with 7 bases that match TRBD1. This CDR3 is built from 16 residues. The junction had 7 bases not matched to a gene; V was cut back by 5 bases and J by 0 bases. Germline CDR1 and CDR2: SGHVS and FQNEAQ. CDR3 sequence (DNA): TGTGCCAGCAGCACTAGGACAGGCGGTAGCAATCAGCCCCAGCATTTT. It translates to CASSTRTGGSNQPQHF.

This chain connects TRBV30 to TRBJ1-2; tentatively, D is TRBD1 (5 bases). This CDR3 is built from 14 residues. With 3 bases removed from V and 6 bases from J, the gap between germline ends came to 17 bases. Germline-derived CDR1 and CDR2 are GTSNPN and SVGIG (reference sequence). CDR3 DNA: TGTGCCTGGAGCCACCGACCAGGGAAGGATGGCTACACCTTC. It encodes CAWSHRPGKDGYTF.

The genes are TRBV5-1 and TRBJ2-3; 7 nucleotides match TRBD2. Losses at the gene ends were 3 bases for V and 4 bases for J; bases not matched to a gene: 14. The CDR3 runs to 17 residues. Germline values: CDR1 SGHRS, CDR2 YFSETQ. The CDR3 reads CASSSPFSAGVADTQYF. The CDR3 coding sequence is TGCGCCAGCAGCTCGCCTTTCTCTGCGGGAGTCGCAGATACGCAGTATTTT.

A single count supports this clone. The chain recombines TRBV6-6 with TRBJ1-4; a possible D gene is TRBD1 (6 bases). The CDR3 totals 15 residues. With 4 bases removed from V and 8 bases from J, the gap between germline ends came to 17 bases. Germline CDR1 MNHNY, CDR2 SVGAGI (reference sequence). The CDR3 coding sequence is TGTGCCAGCAGTTTCTCCAGGCAGGGGAACGAAAAACTGTTTTTT. This translates into CASSFSRQGNEKLFF.

J is TRBJ2-2 and V is TRBV5-1; D is unclear. V lost 9 bases and J 2 bases, leaving 14 bases between the germline ends. The CDR3 runs to 14 residues. Looked up from germline, CDR1 is SGHRS and CDR2 is YFSETQ. The CDR3 reads CATALTHNTGELFF. CDR3 in DNA: TGCGCCACCGCCTTAACTCATAACACCGGGGAGCTGTTTTTT.

This rearrangement joins TRBV7-2 to TRBJ1-1, with unresolved D. The ends were cut back, 6 bases at V and 1 base at J, with 12 bases in the middle. Germline-derived CDR1 and CDR2 are SGHTA and FQGNSA. There are 14 residues in the CDR3. The CDR3 bases are TGTGCCAGCAGTGTCGACTGGGAGAACACTGAAGCTTTCTTT. This gives the protein CASSVDWENTEAFF.

The chain recombines TRBV9 with TRBJ2-2, with TRBD2 matching over 12 bases. Germline V lookup: CDR1 SGDLS, CDR2 YYNGEE. Germline trimming cut 2 bases from V and 5 bases from J; bases unmatched to any gene: 7. The CDR3 covers 17 residues. DNA of the CDR3: TGTGCCAGCAGCGTTCTAGCGGGGGGGCATGTGACCGGGGAGCTGTTTTTT. Translated, it gives CASSVLAGGHVTGELFF.

This chain uses TRBV7-2 with TRBJ1-5; weak D call: TRBD1 (5 bases). Germline-derived CDR1 and CDR2 are SGHTA and FQGNSA. The CDR3 is 15 residues long. Trimming stripped 4 bases from V and 3 bases from J, with 13 bases between. The CDR3 nucleotides read TGTGCCAGCAGCTCCTCGGGGGTTAACAATCAGCCCCAGCATTTT. Protein sequence: CASSSSGVNNQPQHF. Looking up the rest from reference TRBV7-2 and TRBJ1-5 gives the full variable domain: GAGVSQSPSNKVTEKGKDVELRCDPISGHTALYWYRQSLGQGLEFLIYFQGNSAPDKSGLPSDRFSAERTGGSVSTLTIQRTQQEDSAVYLCASSSSGVNNQPQHFGDGTRLSIL.

The chain employs TRBV7-2 and TRBJ2-5; TRBD2 matches 8 bases. With 5 bases clipped from V and 4 bases from J, the junction kept 9 bases outside the gene matches. The CDR3 sequence is 15 residues long. Germline values: CDR1 SGHTA, CDR2 FQGNSA. The CDR3 here is CASSSSGTVTETQYF. The CDR3 bases are TGTGCCAGCAGCAGTAGCGGGACCGTCACAGAGACCCAGTACTTC.

V gene TRBV5-4 combines with J gene TRBJ1-3; D call uncertain. The CDR3 runs 14 residues. CDR1 is SGHNT, CDR2 YYREEE, per germline (reference sequence). Trimming removed 4 bases at V and 8 bases at J, with 16 bases between. The CDR3 nucleotides are TGTGCCAGCAGCAACTCAGGCGGACTCCACACCATATATTTT. Encoded protein: CASSNSGGLHTIYF.

This clone was seen just once. The V call is TRBV2, the J call TRBJ1-1; 7 positions agree with TRBD1. The V and J ends lost 4 bases and 6 bases, in that order; junction bases with no gene match: 5. Germline CDR1 SNHLY, CDR2 FYNNEI. The CDR3 consists of 13 residues. The CDR3 nucleotides read TGTGCCAGCAGTGGACAGGGCGCCGCTGAAGCTTTCTTT. Protein product: CASSGQGAAEAFF.

This chain connects TRBV5-4 to TRBJ1-2; D is possibly TRBD1 (5 bases). The CDR3 totals 14 residues. V gave up 2 bases and J gave up 4 bases, with 12 bases separating them. CDR1 is SGHNT, CDR2 YYREEE, per germline (reference sequence). CDR3 sequence: CASSLFRGRYGYTF. The CDR3 DNA is TGTGCCAGCAGCTTATTCCGGGGCCGCTATGGCTACACCTTC.